The present T cell receptor (beta chain) was sequenced within a study of blood T cell repertoires in COVID-19. Study as a whole: The United States, Italy and Spain supplied acute and convalescent COVID-19 samples. T cells, B-cell-depleted T cells, or PBMCs provided the cDNA or gDNA that served as material.

The method was immunoSEQ multiplex PCR; TCRdb's version includes in-frame clones alone and lacks a portion of them. Of fewer than 65,000 clones detected, roughly 90% appear once; the ten largest clones hold 3% to 4%. The specimen sequenced was peripheral blood. The receptor comes from a man aged 45-65 years with acute or convalescent COVID-19.

The CDR3 region has the DNA TGTGCCATCGGACAGGGTATAAGCAATCAGCCCCAGCATTTT. Amino acids: CAIGQGISNQPQHF. The gene calls are TRBV10-3 and TRBJ1-5, with 8 bases fitting TRBD1. From germline, CDR1 is ENHRY and CDR2 SYGVKD. The CDR3 is made up of 14 amino acids. Losses at the gene ends were 8 bases for V and 1 base for J; bases not matched to a gene: 4.